This T cell receptor (beta chain) is drawn from a study of cytomegalovirus exposure and HLA in healthy donors. Study results and limitations: Common viral pathogens seemed to be connected with several of the most significant clusters, according to a later analysis. A later analysis reportedly identified an Asian-associated ancestry cluster as carrying fewer N-insertions than the approximately 670-donor mean.

A multiplex PCR was run with 60 Vbeta primers and 13 Jbeta primers. The repertoire was sequenced with immunoSEQ multiplex PCR; TCRdb's copy has only in-frame clones and lacks some. The data hold 220,000 or so clones, with about 81% observed a single time. About this clone itself: Antigen specificity is unknown.

Germline lookup yields CDR1 MDHEN and CDR2 SYDVKM. The CDR3 extends over 15 amino acids. Trimming at V came to 5 bases and at J to 1 base, leaving 4 bases not matched to a gene. V usage is TRBV28 and J usage is TRBJ2-5, with 10 bases aligning to TRBD1. The sample consisted of PBMCs. This TCR came from a woman aged 40 to 55 in good health and CMV-seronegative. CDR3 loop: CASSLDRGGQETQYF. CDR3 DNA sequence: TGTGCCAGCAGTCTGGACAGGGGGGGCCAAGAGACCCAGTACTTC.